These 4 T cell receptor beta chains were sequenced from one sample in a study of cytomegalovirus exposure and HLA in healthy donors. PCR employed 60 Vbeta and 13 Jbeta primers. Sequencing used immunoSEQ multiplex PCR; TCRdb keeps in-frame clones, though not all of them. The sample lists 74,000 or so clones; 65% to 70% were seen once. The sequenced sample consisted of PBMCs. All receptors come from a woman under 40 in good health and CMV-seronegative.

J is TRBJ2-5 and V is TRBV7-2, with 7 bases lining up with TRBD2. The germline CDR1 and CDR2 sequences are SGHTA and FQGNSA. V shed 5 bases, J shed 2 bases, and the junction held 5 bases outside the gene matches. The CDR3 has 14 amino acids. CDR3: CASSRGAGQETQYF. The DNA for the CDR3 is TGTGCCAGCAGCCGCGGAGCGGGGCAAGAGACCCAGTACTTC.

V gene TRBV14 combines with J gene TRBJ2-7, with D possibly matching TRBD1 (6 bases). The germline V gene has CDR1 SGHDN and CDR2 FVKESK. CDR3 size: 14 residues. Trimming removed 5 bases at V and 4 bases at J, with 15 bases between. CDR3 amino acids: CASSLLGRGYEQYF. The CDR3 DNA sequence: TGTGCCAGCAGCTTACTTGGCAGGGGTTACGAGCAGTACTTC.

This clone has just a few counts. The chain has TRBV6-6 and TRBJ1-5; D is perhaps TRBD1 (5 bases). V was pared by 6 bases and J by 3 bases, with 9 bases between. Germline CDR1 MNHNY, CDR2 SVGAGI (reference sequence). The CDR3 has 13 residues. CDR3 bases: TGTGCCAGCAGAGACAGAAACAATCAGCCCCAGCATTTT. It encodes CASRDRNNQPQHF.

As regards this clone: Germline is not matched at one junction end, which may reflect a read error. The V call is TRBV6-5, the J call TRBJ2-4, with unresolved D. In germline, CDR1 is MNHEY, CDR2 SVGAGI. This CDR3 region has 14 residues. CDR3 residues: CAISESSTKNIQYF. Written as DNA, the CDR3 is TGTGCCATCAGTGAGTCCTCGACCAAAAACATTCAGTACTTC.